These 17 T cell receptor beta chains came from one sample sequenced in a study of blood T cell repertoires in COVID-19. Profiled with immunoSEQ multiplex PCR; TCRdb holds only in-frame clones, not every one. This repertoire shows under 300,000 clones, approximately 86% found once; its top ten account for 3% to 4%. The sequencing sample was made of PBMCs or T cells enriched from blood (not recorded which). These receptors came from a woman aged 40 to 50 with acute COVID-19.

The chain is built from TRBV14 and TRBJ1-2; perhaps TRBD1 as D (6 bases). The CDR3 consists of 12 residues. Trimming pared 1 base from V and 8 bases from J, leaving 8 bases between. Germline CDR1 reads SGHDN; CDR2 reads FVKESK. In nucleotides, the CDR3 is TGTGCCAGCAGCCAAGTAACAGGGGGCTACACCTTC. Protein product: CASSQVTGGYTF.

The V gene is TRBV19, the J gene TRBJ2-1; 10 bases are a match to TRBD2. Germline-derived CDR1 and CDR2 are LNHDA and SQIVND (reference sequence). The CDR3 runs to 17 residues. Trimming removed 6 bases from V and 4 bases from J; junction bases left unmatched: 12. The CDR3 region has the DNA TGTGCCAGTAGCCCCGGGCTAGCGGGAGAGGAATACAATGAGCAGTTCTTC. Translation: CASSPGLAGEEYNEQFF.

The chain has TRBV5-1 and TRBJ2-7, with TRBD1 matching over 8 bases. This CDR3 contains 14 residues. Germline CDR1 SGHRS, CDR2 YFSETQ. V shed 0 bases, J shed 4 bases, and the junction held 3 bases outside the gene matches. The CDR3 sequence is CASSLGQGIYEQYF. CDR3 DNA sequence: TGCGCCAGCAGCTTGGGACAGGGGATTTACGAGCAGTACTTC. The variable domain in full, with the rest retrieved from reference TRBV5-1 and TRBJ2-7, is KAGVTQTPRYLIKTRGQQVTLSCSPISGHRSVSWYQQTPGQGLQFLFEYFSETQRNKGNFPGRFSGRQFSNSRSEMNVSTLELGDSALYLCASSLGQGIYEQYFGPGTRLTVT.

J is TRBJ2-2 and V is TRBV11-3; tentative D call: TRBD1 (6 bases). The CDR3 consists of 16 residues. Trimming shortened V by 0 bases and J by 2 bases, and 10 bases separated the two germline ends. CDR1 SGHNT and CDR2 YENEEA come from the germline V gene. CDR3 amino acids: CASSLDIGGNTGELFF. CDR3 coding DNA: TGTGCCAGCAGCTTAGATATTGGGGGCAACACCGGGGAGCTGTTTTTT.

This chain connects TRBV24-1 to TRBJ2-3; 8 nucleotides match TRBD2. The germline gives CDR1 KGHDR, CDR2 SFDVKD. V gave up 7 bases and J gave up 3 bases; unmatched junction bases: 2. This CDR3 has 13 residues. In DNA form, the CDR3 reads TGTGCCACCAGGAAGCGGGAGACAGATACGCAGTATTTT. Translating it yields CATRKRETDTQYF.

This clone appeared a single time. The chain couples TRBV5-1 to TRBJ2-1, with D maybe TRBD2 (6 bases). The V gene lost 2 bases and the J gene lost 7 bases, with 13 bases spanning the gap. This CDR3 region has 14 residues. Germline V CDR1 and CDR2: SGHRS, YFSETQ. The CDR3 region is CASSFEGGTNEQFF. CDR3 nucleotide sequence: TGCGCCAGCAGCTTTGAGGGAGGAACAAATGAGCAGTTCTTC.

The rearrangement uses TRBV2 and TRBJ2-7, with D possibly TRBD1 on 5 matching bases. The germline V and J ends were trimmed by 4 bases and 5 bases, with 12 bases remaining between them. The CDR3 totals 13 residues. Germline V gives CDR1 SNHLY, CDR2 FYNNEI. The CDR3 protein is CASSVGREDEQYF. As DNA, the CDR3 is TGTGCCAGCAGTGTCGGCAGGGAAGACGAGCAGTACTTC.

V usage is TRBV30 and J usage is TRBJ2-1; perhaps TRBD2 as D (6 bases). The CDR3 runs 12 residues. Germline CDR1 is GTSNPN and CDR2 is SVGIG (reference sequence). Trimming cost V 2 bases and J 15 bases, with 17 bases left between them. The CDR3: CAWSKVHGGLFF. DNA for the CDR3: TGTGCCTGGAGTAAGGTTCACGGGGGTTTGTTCTTC.

CDR3 bases: TGTGCCAGCACCGGGAATTTGAACGAGCAGTACTTC. Translation: CASTGNLNEQYF. The V gene is TRBV6-5, the J gene TRBJ2-7, with D possibly matching TRBD2 (5 bases). V dropped 7 bases and J dropped 5 bases, with 12 bases sitting between them. This CDR3 has 12 residues. CDR1 is MNHEY and CDR2 is SVGAGI in the germline V gene.

This clone came up once. The V call is TRBV19, the J call TRBJ2-7; 10 bases agree with TRBD2. V trimming: 5 bases; J trimming: 6 bases; junction bases outside the gene matches: 7. The CDR3 spans 14 residues. Germline lookup yields CDR1 LNHDA and CDR2 SQIVND (reference sequence). The CDR3 is CASSLLAGPREQYF. CDR3 bases: TGTGCCAGTAGTTTACTAGCGGGGCCTCGCGAGCAGTACTTC.

This chain links TRBV6-5 with TRBJ2-1; 7 nucleotides match TRBD2. V trimming: 4 bases; J trimming: 6 bases; junction bases outside the gene matches: 6. The CDR3 consists of 14 residues. CDR1 and CDR2 from the germline V gene are MNHEY and SVGAGI. The CDR3 region is CASSFDGRSNEQFF. The CDR3, as DNA: TGTGCCAGCAGTTTTGACGGGAGGAGCAATGAGCAGTTCTTC.

The V call is TRBV6-6, the J call TRBJ2-1; D is perhaps TRBD2 (5 bases). This CDR3 is 10 amino acids long. The germline V and J ends were trimmed by 9 bases and 8 bases, with 8 bases remaining between them. Germline CDR1 and CDR2: MNHNY and SVGAGI (reference sequence). The CDR3 region is CASGSHEQFF. The CDR3 nucleotides are TGTGCCAGTGGGAGCCATGAGCAGTTCTTC.

The rearrangement uses TRBV27 and TRBJ2-1, with D possibly matching TRBD2 (6 bases). The germline V gene has CDR1 MNHEY and CDR2 SMNVEV (reference sequence). CDR3 length: 14 amino acids. The V gene lost 5 bases and the J gene lost 6 bases, with 14 bases spanning the gap. The CDR3 region is CASSPGRGSNEQFF. DNA of the CDR3: TGTGCCAGCAGTCCCGGGAGAGGTAGCAATGAGCAGTTCTTC.

This rearrangement joins TRBV29-1 to TRBJ2-3; perhaps TRBD2 as D (6 bases). The CDR3 extends over 15 amino acids. The V gene's germline CDR1 is SQVTM and CDR2 ANQGSEA. With 4 bases removed from V and 3 bases from J, the gap between germline ends came to 17 bases. The CDR3 here is CSVGIPGVDTDTQYF. In nucleotides, the CDR3 is TGCAGCGTTGGTATCCCGGGAGTCGATACAGATACGCAGTATTTT.

V usage is TRBV3-1 (or the pseudogene TRBV3-2) and J usage is TRBJ2-7; 7 bases are shared with TRBD2. The junction had 4 bases not matched to a gene; V was cut back by 0 bases and J by 2 bases. Germline V CDR1 and CDR2: LGHDT, YNNKEL (reference sequence). The CDR3 loop spans 15 amino acids. The CDR3 sequence: CASSQEPSGAYEQYF. CDR3 bases: TGTGCCAGCAGCCAAGAACCCAGCGGGGCCTACGAGCAGTACTTC.

This clone came up once. The chain combines TRBV11-2 with TRBJ2-7; 9 bases line up with TRBD1. From germline, CDR1 is SGHAT and CDR2 FQNNGV. V shed 3 bases and J 2 bases; nucleotides not matched to a gene: 11. The CDR3 is 17 amino acids. The DNA of the CDR3 is TGTGCCAGCAGCTTTCTTTTCACAGGGGGCAAAACCTACGAGCAGTACTTC. This translates into CASSFLFTGGKTYEQYF.

The genes are TRBV20-1 and TRBJ2-5; D is undetermined. The CDR3 extends over 10 amino acids. V shed 4 bases and J shed 5 bases, with 5 bases lying between them. Germline V lookup: CDR1 DFQATT, CDR2 SNEGSKA (reference sequence). CDR3 residues: CSATEETQYF. The CDR3 nucleotides read TGCAGTGCTACCGAGGAGACCCAGTACTTC.